This T cell receptor beta chain was profiled in a study of cytomegalovirus exposure and HLA in healthy donors. Overall study results and limits: It was assumed in the presence/absence analyses that sequencing depth was roughly uniform across donors.

Concerning this clone: Its antigen is still unknown.

The PCR had 60 Vbeta and 13 Jbeta primers. The repertoire was sequenced with immunoSEQ multiplex PCR; TCRdb's copy has only in-frame clones and lacks some. The repertoire holds tens of thousands of clones, with just over 70% as singletons. The CDR3 sequence is 12 residues long. Trimming shortened V by 6 bases and J by 6 bases, and 9 bases separated the two germline ends. Germline CDR1 ENHRY, CDR2 SYGVKD. Sequencing was carried out using PBMCs. V gene TRBV10-3 combines with J gene TRBJ2-1; D is unclear. This clonotype originated in a man aged 60 to 69 in good health and CMV-seronegative. The CDR3 sequence: CAIRLVGNEQFF. In DNA form, the CDR3 reads TGTGCCATCAGGCTAGTTGGCAATGAGCAGTTCTTC.